The T cell receptor beta chain described here comes from a study of HIV-infected patients and healthy controls. Via MiXCR, TCRdb re-called the 5' RACE reads, giving one row per CDR3 protein. The data contain over 55,000 distinct CDR3 sequences, less than 20% of them singletons. This clonotype showed up many times. An end of the junction does not agree with germline; a read error may underlie this. Germline loops: CDR1 MNHEY, CDR2 SVGEGT. The CDR3 is 13 amino acids. Sequencing was performed on CD4+ T cells from blood. This clonotype was sampled from a human donor in good health. The chain combines TRBV6-2 or TRBV6-3 with TRBJ1-1; D is uncertain. This CDR3 reads CASSLQGNAEAFF. The CDR3, as DNA: TGTGCCAGCAGTTTACAAGGGAACGCTGAAGCTTTCTTT.